This T cell receptor (beta chain) was captured in a study of T cells in Graves' hyperthyroidism and ophthalmopathy. The study's findings and limits: Most thyroid clonotypes expanded above 0.001 appeared in blood too.

This clonotype was counted many times. Antigen: not known. No ophthalmopathy progression within 18 months constituted stable Graves' hyperthyroidism. The diagnostic basis comprised clinical symptoms, serum thyroxine and TRAb, thyroid ultrasound and orbital computed tomography. With 0 bases removed from V and 8 bases from J, the gap between germline ends came to 8 bases. The CDR3 totals 13 residues. Germline V lookup: CDR1 DFQATT, CDR2 SNEGSKA (reference sequence). Researchers took RNA transcripts and amplified the TCR beta CDR3 regions from them. The HTBI primer set drove a first-round RT-PCR of the TCR CDR3. TCRdb independently ran MiXCR on the multiplex PCR reads; one entry per CDR3 protein. Among hundreds of thousands of distinct CDR3 sequences listed, about 45% were seen once.

This chain connects TRBV20-1 to TRBJ1-6, with unresolved D. The source of this sequence is a woman between 18 and 29 years old with Graves' hyperthyroidism. Input material: peripheral blood or thyroid tissue (not recorded which). Here the CDR3 DNA reads TGCAGTGCTAGAGAGGGCACAGATTCACCCCTCCACTTT. It is translated as CSAREGTDSPLHF.